The present T cell receptor (beta chain) was sequenced within a study of tumor-infiltrating lymphocytes in localized non-small cell lung cancer. Whole-study context: Resected tumor was paired with non-adjacent uninvolved lung from the same patient.

The method was immunoSEQ multiplex PCR; TCRdb's version includes in-frame clones alone and lacks a portion of them. The table has 15,000 to 20,000 clones, more than 60% seen once. The material sequenced was lung tumor tissue. This TCR came from a human donor with non-small cell lung cancer.

CDR3 sequence: CASSDRDRGRSGYTF. The CDR3 region has the DNA TGTGCCAGCAGCGACCGGGACAGGGGGCGAAGTGGCTACACCTTC. This rearrangement joins TRBV6-1 to TRBJ1-2, with 12 bases that match TRBD1. V shed 6 bases and J 7 bases; nucleotides not matched to a gene: 9. The length of the CDR3 is 15 residues. Germline assignment: CDR1 MNHNS and CDR2 SASEGT.